The clone carrying this TCR beta chain was found many times. Its target is unknown. The CDR3 is made up of 13 amino acids. Trimming cost V 5 bases and J 6 bases; bases outside gene matches: 6. Then a second PCR, running roughly 7 to 11 cycles, was carried out with a sample-barcoded 5' primer and a J-beta primer mix. Individual samples furnished no less than 2.5 million CDR3-containing paired-end reads apiece. TCRdb called the 5' RACE reads again in MiXCR, with one record for every CDR3 protein. This table holds some 1,000,000 distinct CDR3 sequences, approximately 26% found once. The sample originates from a study of blood T cells in healthy people across ages. Notes on the study in general: Diversity was higher, and naive CD4+ cells more numerous, in long-lived donors than in aged donors. No conclusive comparison of naive versus antigen-experienced cells was possible with unsorted PBMCs.

The authors drew about 10 milliliters of peripheral blood from each donor. These same records also appear under a second study, on T cells of mothers and their children.

Input material: blood. The origin of this receptor is a girl aged 2 to 9 in good health. The chain uses TRBV12-3 or TRBV12-4 and TRBJ2-7; 8 bases are shared with TRBD1. As DNA, the CDR3 is TGTGCCAGCAGTATCTACACAGGGGGCGAGCAGTACTTC. This encodes CASSIYTGGEQYF.